A selection of T cell receptor beta chains follows, all from one sample in a study of blood T cell repertoires in COVID-19. This table comes from immunoSEQ multiplex PCR, and its TCRdb copy is limited to in-frame clones, with some not included. The table lists about 240,000 clones, around 86% of them singletons. Input material: peripheral blood. These receptors all stem from a man at least 80 years old with acute or convalescent COVID-19. CDR3s include the opening cysteine and the closing phenylalanine or tryptophan. A D gene is named only where the DNA matches it firmly. Only part of the rows carry a size: once, few, many, or a class if the clone is expanded.

.	TRBJ2-6	TRBV10-3	many	CAISKDISGANVLTF	TGTGCCATCAGTAAGGACATCTCTGGGGCCAACGTCCTGACTTTC
.	TRBJ2-5	TRBV5-5	.	CASSLEEEETQYF	TGTGCCAGCAGCTTGGAGGAGGAAGAGACCCAGTACTTC
TRBD1	TRBJ2-7	TRBV19	.	CASSPKLGQGVSYEQYF	TGTGCCAGTAGTCCTAAGTTGGGACAGGGGGTGTCCTACGAGCAGTACTTC
TRBD1	TRBJ1-6	TRBV7-2	once	CASSSGQTYSPLHF	TGTGCCAGCAGCTCGGGACAGACTTATTCACCCCTCCACTTT
TRBD1	TRBJ1-5	TRBV19	.	CASSGTGTGNQPQHF	TGTGCCAGTAGCGGGACCGGGACAGGGAATCAGCCCCAGCATTTT
TRBD1	TRBJ1-5	TRBV7-2	.	CASSTDRESQPQHF	TGTGCCAGCAGTACCGACAGGGAGTCTCAGCCCCAGCATTTT
.	TRBJ1-2	TRBV19	.	CASSDTGQIYGYTF	TGTGCCAGTAGTGACACAGGACAGATCTATGGCTACACCTTC
.	TRBJ2-5	TRBV6-2/TRBV6-3	once	CASSYADRNQETQYF	TGTGCCAGCAGTTACGCTGACAGGAACCAAGAGACCCAGTACTTC
.	TRBJ2-4	TRBV20-1	.	CSAPDITIQYF	TGCAGTGCTCCGGACATAACGATTCAGTACTTC
.	TRBJ1-1	TRBV5-1	once	CASSETGWTEAFF	TGCGCCAGCAGCGAAACAGGGTGGACTGAAGCTTTCTTT
.	TRBJ1-2	TRBV6-5	.	CASKEGSIYGYTF	TGTGCCAGCAAGGAGGGGTCCATCTATGGCTACACCTTC
.	TRBJ1-4	TRBV5-6	.	CASSFMGAATNEKLFF	TGTGCCAGCAGCTTCATGGGGGCAGCGACTAATGAAAAACTGTTTTTT
TRBD2	TRBJ2-1	TRBV3-1/TRBV3-2	.	CASSLGGTSGRTNEQFF	TGTGCCAGCAGCCTTGGGGGGACTAGCGGGAGGACGAATGAGCAGTTCTTC
TRBD2	TRBJ2-3	TRBV24-1	.	CATSTGGASTDTQYF	TGTGCCACCAGTACGGGAGGGGCTAGCACAGATACGCAGTATTTT
TRBD1	TRBJ2-7	TRBV6-5	.	CASSYRTTGPGNEQYF	TGTGCCAGCAGTTACAGGACGACAGGGCCGGGGAACGAGCAGTACTTC
.	TRBJ2-3	TRBV11-3	.	CASSLGGSHDTQYF	TGTGCCAGCAGCTTAGGAGGGTCGCACGATACGCAGTATTTT
TRBD2	TRBJ2-5	TRBV10-2	once	CASMSGGVAETQYF	TGCGCCAGCATGAGTGGGGGGGTGGCTGAGACCCAGTACTTC
.	TRBJ2-7	TRBV6-5	.	CASSPQILTYEQYF	TGTGCCAGCAGTCCCCAGATCCTTACCTACGAGCAGTACTTC
.	TRBJ1-1	TRBV18	once	CASSPPLRVPNTEAFF	TGTGCCAGCTCACCTCCATTGAGGGTCCCGAACACTGAAGCTTTCTTT
TRBD2	TRBJ2-2	TRBV7-2	.	CASSFTSANGELFF	TGTGCCAGCAGCTTTACTAGCGCCAACGGGGAGCTGTTTTTT
TRBD1	TRBJ2-3	TRBV4-1	.	CASSQGGAGTGLSTQYF	TGCGCCAGCAGCCAGGGAGGGGCCGGGACAGGGCTTAGTACGCAGTATTTT
.	TRBJ1-5	TRBV2	few	CASSEGGRRGNQPQHF	TGTGCCAGCAGTGAAGGGGGTAGGAGGGGCAATCAGCCCCAGCATTTT
.	TRBJ1-1	TRBV29-1	.	CSVESRVAVNTEAFF	TGCAGCGTTGAAAGTCGGGTGGCTGTGAACACTGAAGCTTTCTTT
TRBD1	TRBJ1-1	TRBV5-8	.	CASSLVRGPAPAFF	TGTGCCAGCAGCTTGGTCAGGGGGCCGGCCCCGGCTTTCTTT
TRBD2	TRBJ2-1	TRBV6-2/TRBV6-3	.	CASSYSASGRVNEQFF	TGTGCCAGCAGTTACTCGGCTAGCGGGAGAGTAAATGAGCAGTTCTTC
.	TRBJ2-2	TRBV7-9	.	CATTWPSRELFF	TGTGCCACCACGTGGCCCTCCCGGGAGCTGTTTTTT
TRBD1	TRBJ2-7	TRBV11-3	.	CASSPTGGKNEQYF	TGTGCCAGCAGCCCGACAGGGGGCAAAAACGAGCAGTACTTC
TRBD2	TRBJ2-1	TRBV4-1	.	CASSPHFSGSRDEQFF	TGCGCCAGCAGCCCACACTTTAGCGGGAGTAGAGATGAGCAGTTCTTC
TRBD1	TRBJ1-2	TRBV28	.	CASRLPGTGDYGYTF	TGTGCCAGCAGGCTTCCCGGGACAGGGGACTATGGCTACACCTTC
TRBD1	TRBJ2-7	TRBV3-1/TRBV3-2	.	CASSQAQGFGEQYF	TGTGCCAGCAGCCAAGCACAGGGGTTCGGCGAGCAGTACTTC
.	TRBJ2-5	TRBV27	.	CASSFRWGRPYQETQYF	TGTGCCAGCAGTTTCCGGTGGGGCAGGCCCTACCAAGAGACCCAGTACTTC
.	TRBJ1-5	TRBV28	.	CASSISPGLGSLDQPQHF	TGTGCCAGCAGTATTTCACCTGGACTGGGCAGTTTGGATCAGCCCCAGCATTTT
.	TRBJ2-7	TRBV9	.	CASSGGLRAGLYEQYF	TGTGCCAGCAGCGGGGGCTTGAGGGCGGGACTCTACGAGCAGTACTTC
.	TRBJ2-1	TRBV6-5	.	CAGSKQDEQFF	TGTGCCGGGTCCAAACAGGATGAGCAGTTCTTC
.	TRBJ1-4	TRBV18	.	CASSPRSQGGEKLFF	TGTGCCAGCTCACCACGTTCCCAGGGCGGTGAAAAACTGTTTTTT
TRBD1	TRBJ1-2	TRBV6-5	.	CASSTGAYGYTF	TGTGCCAGCAGTACAGGGGCCTATGGCTACACCTTC
.	TRBJ2-1	TRBV10-1	once	CASSGQGTYNEQFF	TGCGCCAGCAGTGGTCAGGGAACCTACAATGAGCAGTTCTTC
TRBD1	TRBJ2-7	TRBV6-5	.	CASSRGQGVTYEQYF	TGTGCCAGCAGTCGCGGACAGGGGGTCACCTACGAGCAGTACTTC
TRBD1	TRBJ1-5	TRBV19	.	CASSILGQDSNQPQHF	TGTGCCAGTAGTATACTGGGACAGGATAGCAATCAGCCCCAGCATTTT
TRBD1	TRBJ1-1	TRBV3-1/TRBV3-2	once	CASSLTGAEAFF	TGTGCCAGCAGTCTTACAGGGGCTGAAGCTTTCTTT
TRBD1	TRBJ1-2	TRBV7-8	once	CASSVGQGTAGYTF	TGTGCCAGCAGCGTCGGACAGGGGACTGCTGGCTACACCTTC
TRBD1	TRBJ1-1	TRBV19	few	CASRDRGGTEAFF	TGTGCCAGTAGGGACAGGGGAGGCACTGAAGCTTTCTTT
.	TRBJ1-1	TRBV5-1	.	CASSVGQTNTEAFF	TGCGCCAGCAGCGTAGGACAGACAAACACTGAAGCTTTCTTT
.	TRBJ2-3	TRBV7-9	once	CASRPTGGTDTQYF	TGTGCCAGCAGGCCTACGGGGGGCACAGATACGCAGTATTTT
TRBD1	TRBJ1-1	TRBV29-1	.	CSAEQGGRTEAFF	TGCAGCGCGGAACAGGGGGGTCGGACTGAAGCTTTCTTT
.	TRBJ1-1	TRBV5-1	.	CASTSRRGVDEAFF	TGCGCCAGCACCTCGCGCCGGGGGGTAGATGAAGCTTTCTTT
TRBD1	TRBJ1-2	TRBV28	.	CASSSGQDGYTF	TGTGCCAGCAGTTCCGGACAGGATGGCTACACCTTC
.	TRBJ1-1	TRBV20-1	many	CSASPYTEAFF	TGCAGTGCGAGTCCCTACACTGAAGCTTTCTTT
.	TRBJ1-2	TRBV9	few	CASGTQGLGNYGYTF	TGTGCCAGCGGGACCCAGGGACTCGGTAACTATGGCTACACCTTC
TRBD2	TRBJ2-6	TRBV27	.	CASSRTSGNSGANVLTF	TGTGCCAGCAGCCGGACTAGCGGGAACTCTGGGGCCAACGTCCTGACTTTC
.	TRBJ2-3	TRBV5-4	.	CASSSTSGSTDTQYF	TGTGCCAGCAGCTCTACTAGTGGCAGCACAGATACGCAGTATTTT
.	TRBJ1-1	TRBV2	.	CASSVQGGTEAFF	TGTGCCAGCAGTGTTCAGGGAGGAACTGAAGCTTTCTTT
.	TRBJ1-2	TRBV28	.	CASSLVGRSNYGYTF	TGTGCCAGCAGTTTAGTGGGCAGAAGTAACTATGGCTACACCTTC
.	TRBJ2-3	TRBV19	.	CASSIGAGTDTQYF	TGTGCCAGTAGTATAGGGGCAGGGACAGATACGCAGTATTTT
TRBD1	TRBJ1-4	TRBV28	.	CASSTGTGRVVKLFF	TGTGCCAGCAGTACCGGGACAGGGAGGGTGGTAAAACTGTTTTTT
TRBD1	TRBJ1-2	TRBV3-1/TRBV3-2	.	CASSQGLRGRVYGYTF	TGTGCCAGCAGCCAGGGGCTGAGGGGGCGCGTCTATGGCTACACCTTC
.	TRBJ1-1	TRBV7-2	few	CASSPSGARNTEAFF	TGTGCCAGCAGCCCATCAGGGGCTAGGAACACTGAAGCTTTCTTT